This TCR beta chain emerged from a study of blood T cells in healthy people across ages. Study-wide context: About one barcoded TCR beta cDNA was captured per two T cells. Regarding the study as a whole: Strongly correlated with naive T cell percentage was TCR beta diversity. It was not possible, with unsorted PBMCs, to conclusively compare naive and antigen-experienced cells. Age advanced and TCR beta diversity per million T cells fell, roughly linearly.

V lost 0 bases and J 2 bases, leaving 10 bases between the germline ends. CDR1 is SGDLS and CDR2 is YYNGEE in the germline V gene. The CDR3 has 15 residues. The authors ran a second PCR of roughly 6 to 12 cycles using a sample-barcoded 5' primer and a J-beta primer mix. TCRdb itself ran the 5' RACE reads through MiXCR, one entry per CDR3 protein. The sample lists approximately 790,000 distinct CDR3 sequences, 62% occurring once. This clonotype was counted between two and nine times. Antigen specificity is unknown. The sample comprised blood. This TCR was sampled from a young man in good health. The V and J genes are TRBV9 and TRBJ2-3, with a weak D call TRBD2 (7 bases). This CDR3 reads CASSVAGGITDTQYF. CDR3 sequence (DNA): TGTGCCAGCAGCGTAGCGGGGGGCATCACAGATACGCAGTATTTT.